This TCR beta chain was identified during a study of identical twins. TCRdb re-called the 5' RACE reads with MiXCR, one entry per CDR3 protein. The table shows 520,000 or so distinct CDR3 sequences, with roughly a fifth occurring only once. These sequences were also reported in another study, on T cells expressing NK-cell markers.

The specimen was CD4+ T cells sorted from blood. This TCR derives from a woman aged 18 to 35 in good health.

Here the CDR3 reads CASNPGQVQETQYF. For the CDR3, the DNA is TGCGCCAGCAACCCCGGACAGGTCCAAGAGACCCAGTACTTC. This sequence joins TRBV5-1 and TRBJ2-5; 7 bases line up with TRBD1. The CDR3 sequence is 14 residues long. Germline-derived CDR1 and CDR2 are SGHRS and YFSETQ. J lost 1 base, V lost 6 bases, and 6 bases had no gene match. Full variable domain (remainder filled in from reference TRBV5-1 and TRBJ2-5): KAGVTQTPRYLIKTRGQQVTLSCSPISGHRSVSWYQQTPGQGLQFLFEYFSETQRNKGNFPGRFSGRQFSNSRSEMNVSTLELGDSALYLCASNPGQVQETQYFGPGTRLLVL.